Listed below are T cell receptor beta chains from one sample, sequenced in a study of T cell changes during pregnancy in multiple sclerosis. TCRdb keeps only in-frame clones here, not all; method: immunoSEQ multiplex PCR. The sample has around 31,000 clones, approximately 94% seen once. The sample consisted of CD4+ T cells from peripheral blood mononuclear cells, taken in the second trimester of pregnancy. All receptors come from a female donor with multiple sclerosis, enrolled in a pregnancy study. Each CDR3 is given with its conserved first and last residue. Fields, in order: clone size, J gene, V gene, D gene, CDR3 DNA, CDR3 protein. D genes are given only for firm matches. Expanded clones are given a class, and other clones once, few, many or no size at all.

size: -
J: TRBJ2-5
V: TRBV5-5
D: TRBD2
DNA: TGTGCCAGCAGCTTGGGTTTGCGGGAGCGGGAGACCCAGTACTTC
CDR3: CASSLGLRERETQYF

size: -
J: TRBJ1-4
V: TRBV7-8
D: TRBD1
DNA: TGTGCCAGCAGCTCATCGACAGGGGGGCGAACTAATGAAAAACTGTTTTTT
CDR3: CASSSSTGGRTNEKLFF

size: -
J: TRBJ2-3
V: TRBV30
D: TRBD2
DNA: TGTGCCTGGTCTAGCGGGCCTAGCACAGATACGCAGTATTTT
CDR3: CAWSSGPSTDTQYF

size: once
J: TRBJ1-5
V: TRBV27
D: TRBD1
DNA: TGTGCCAGCAGTTTTCGGGGACAGAATCAGCCCCAGCATTTT
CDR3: CASSFRGQNQPQHF

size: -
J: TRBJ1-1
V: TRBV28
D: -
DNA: TGTGCCAGCAGTTTACCGACAGGCGGCATGAACACTGAAGCTTTCTTT
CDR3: CASSLPTGGMNTEAFF

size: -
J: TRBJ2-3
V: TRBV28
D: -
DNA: TGTGCCAGCAGTTTACCCCTCGCGGGACCAGATACGCAGTATTTT
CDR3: CASSLPLAGPDTQYF

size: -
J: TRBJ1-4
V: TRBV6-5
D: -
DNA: TGTGCCAGCAGTTACCGGAATGAAAAACTGTTTTTT
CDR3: CASSYRNEKLFF

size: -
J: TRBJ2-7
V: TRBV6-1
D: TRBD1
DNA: TGTGCCAGCAGTGACCGGGACAGGGGACGCTACGAGCAGTACTTC
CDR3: CASSDRDRGRYEQYF

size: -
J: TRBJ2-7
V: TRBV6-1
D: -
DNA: TGTGCCAGCCACGACAGGCCTTCCTCCTACGAGCAGTACTTC
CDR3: CASHDRPSSYEQYF

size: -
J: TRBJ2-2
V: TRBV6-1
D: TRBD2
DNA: TGTGCCAGCAGTGAAACCTGGACGGGACTAGCGGACTACACCGGGGAGCTGTTTTTT
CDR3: CASSETWTGLADYTGELFF

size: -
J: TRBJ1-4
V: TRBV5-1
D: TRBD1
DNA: TGCGCCAGCAGCGCGGGACAGGGGAACGGTGAAAAACTGTTTTTT
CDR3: CASSAGQGNGEKLFF

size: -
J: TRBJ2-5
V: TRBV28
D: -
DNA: TGTGCCAGCAGTATCGGACAGAACCAAGAGACCCAGTACTTC
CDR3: CASSIGQNQETQYF

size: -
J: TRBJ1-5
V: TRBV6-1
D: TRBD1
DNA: TGTGCCAGCAGTGAAGCGGGACAGCAAAATCAGCCCCAGCATTTT
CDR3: CASSEAGQQNQPQHF

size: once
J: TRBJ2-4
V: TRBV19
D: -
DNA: TGTGCCAGTAGTATTGGCGGGGTTCCCAAAAACATTCAGTACTTC
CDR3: CASSIGGVPKNIQYF

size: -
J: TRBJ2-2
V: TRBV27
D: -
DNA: TGTGCCAGCAGACCCGCAGTGAACACCGGGGAGCTGTTTTTT
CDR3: CASRPAVNTGELFF

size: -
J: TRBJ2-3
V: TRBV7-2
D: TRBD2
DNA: TGTGCCAGCAGCTTAGTTGCGGGAGAGGCGGATACGCAGTATTTT
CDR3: CASSLVAGEADTQYF

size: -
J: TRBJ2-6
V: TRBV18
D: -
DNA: TGTGCCAGCTCCCCGCTCAGGGGATCTGGGGCCAACGTCCTGACTTTC
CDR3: CASSPLRGSGANVLTF

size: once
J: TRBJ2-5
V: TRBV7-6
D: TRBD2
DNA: TGTGCCAGCAGCCCGAGACTAGCGGGAGCGCCGGCGCAAGAGACCCAGTACTTC
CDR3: CASSPRLAGAPAQETQYF

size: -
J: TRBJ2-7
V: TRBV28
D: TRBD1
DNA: TGTGCCAGTCGGTCAGGGGGTACGAGAGGGTACTACGAGCAGTACTTC
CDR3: CASRSGGTRGYYEQYF

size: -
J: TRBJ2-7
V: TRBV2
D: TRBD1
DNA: TGTGCCAGCAGTGAGCGTTCGGACAGGGCCTCCTACGAGCAGTACTTC
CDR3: CASSERSDRASYEQYF

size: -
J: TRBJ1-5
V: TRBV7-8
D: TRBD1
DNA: TGTGCCAGCACCTCGACAGGGTGGAATCAGCCCCAGCATTTT
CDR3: CASTSTGWNQPQHF

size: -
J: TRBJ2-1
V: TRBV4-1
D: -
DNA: TGCGCCAGCAGCCAGAACTGGTACAATGAGCAGTTCTTC
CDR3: CASSQNWYNEQFF

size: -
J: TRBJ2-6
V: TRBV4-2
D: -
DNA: TGTGCCAGCAGCCCAGCACGGGGGACCTCTGGGGCCAACGTCCTGACTTTC
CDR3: CASSPARGTSGANVLTF

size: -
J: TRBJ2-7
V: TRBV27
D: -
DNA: TGTGCCAGCAGTTTTTTAGGCCAGGGGCCTTCCTACGAGCAGTACTTC
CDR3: CASSFLGQGPSYEQYF

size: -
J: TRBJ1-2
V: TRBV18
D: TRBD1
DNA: TGTGCCAGCTCACCGCAGGGGGCGTTAGGCTACACCTTC
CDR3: CASSPQGALGYTF

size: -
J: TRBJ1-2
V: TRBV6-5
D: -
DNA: TGTGCCAGCTGCCGCCGAAGGGGAGGCCGCTACACCTTC
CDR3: CASCRRRGGRYTF

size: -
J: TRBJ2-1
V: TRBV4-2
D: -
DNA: TGTGCCAGCAGCCAAACGTCCGGGGAGGTTCGGTACAATGAGCAGTTCTTC
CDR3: CASSQTSGEVRYNEQFF

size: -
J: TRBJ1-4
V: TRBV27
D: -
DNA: TGTGCCAGCAGTTCGAACACCCTAAGGGGAAAACTGTTTTTT
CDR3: CASSSNTLRGKLFF

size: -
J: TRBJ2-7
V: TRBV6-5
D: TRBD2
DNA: TGTGCCAGCAGTCAGGGACTAGCGGGAGGCGAGCAGTACTTC
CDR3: CASSQGLAGGEQYF

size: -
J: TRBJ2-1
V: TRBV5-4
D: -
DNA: TGTGCCAGCAGCTTGCGACTAGAATACTACAATGAGCAGTTCTTC
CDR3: CASSLRLEYYNEQFF

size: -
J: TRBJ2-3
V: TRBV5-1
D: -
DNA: TGCGCCAGCAGCTTGGGGCGGGACCACACAGATACGCAGTATTTT
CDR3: CASSLGRDHTDTQYF

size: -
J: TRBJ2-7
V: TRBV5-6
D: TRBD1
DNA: TGTGCCAGCAGCTTAGACAGGGATTATGCTCCCGAGCAGTACTTC
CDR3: CASSLDRDYAPEQYF

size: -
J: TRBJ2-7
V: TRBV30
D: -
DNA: TGTGCCTGGAGTGGGGCAAGGGGCGACGAGCAGTACTTC
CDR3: CAWSGARGDEQYF